This T cell receptor beta chain is from a study of T cell responses to AZD1222 COVID-19 vaccine. The table came from immunoSEQ multiplex PCR; TCRdb's copy has only in-frame clones and leaves some out. Of about 140,000 clones in the sample, 80% to 95% are singletons; the top ten hold roughly 1.8%. With regard to this clone: Its antigen is not identified.

General study points: The study found vaccine-associated CD4 TCRs spanning spike, dominant at 160-218 and 743-854. Clonal diversity was possibly underestimated; the donors were predominantly white British and more often female.

The sequenced sample was peripheral blood, obtained on day 0 of AZD1222 vaccination. The TCR sequence derives from an adult in good health.

The CDR3 sequence: CASSPGTPSLGLYGYTF. CDR3 coding DNA: TGTGCCAGCAGCCCCGGGACTCCTAGCTTGGGCCTCTATGGCTACACCTTC. The rearrangement joins TRBV7-6 to TRBJ1-2; TRBD1 might be the D (5 bases). The CDR3 covers 17 residues. Deletions cut 5 bases from V and 4 bases from J, with 23 bases between. Looked up from germline, CDR1 is SGHVS and CDR2 is FNYEAQ.